The 5 T cell receptor beta chains below come from one sample, sequenced in a study of siplizumab effects on memory and regulatory T cells. Profiled with immunoSEQ multiplex PCR; TCRdb holds only in-frame clones, not every one. The sample holds approximately 110,000 clones, 92% seen once. Sequenced material: Tregs sorted from blood. The receptors derive from a human donor in good health.

The chain joins TRBV30 to TRBJ1-4; D uncertain. Germline-derived CDR1 and CDR2 are GTSNPN and SVGIG (reference sequence). V gave up 0 bases and J gave up 0 bases, with 11 bases separating them. The CDR3 sequence is 16 residues long. The CDR3 DNA reads TGTGCCTGGAGTGTACTAGGCAGGACAACTAATGAAAAACTGTTTTTT. It encodes CAWSVLGRTTNEKLFF.

The chain carries TRBV5-8 and TRBJ2-2, with 8 positions matching TRBD1. CDR1 is SGHTS, CDR2 YDEGEE, per germline. V lost 0 bases and J lost 4; bases outside the gene matches: 5. The CDR3 runs 16 residues. As DNA, the CDR3 is TGTGCCAGCAGCTTGGCCGCGACAGGGGCCACCGGGGAGCTGTTTTTT. This encodes CASSLAATGATGELFF.

This chain joins TRBV7-4 and TRBJ2-7; 7 bases align to TRBD2. Germline CDR1 SGHVT, CDR2 SQSDAQ. This CDR3 has 15 residues. V was clipped by 7 bases and J by 4 bases; unmatched bases: 13. The CDR3, as DNA: TGTGCCAGCACCTTCGCGACGGGGGGATCGTACGAGCAGTACTTC. As protein: CASTFATGGSYEQYF.

The chain uses TRBV27 and TRBJ2-1, with D perhaps matching TRBD1 or TRBD2 (6 bases each). This CDR3 is 18 amino acids long. Germline assignment: CDR1 MNHEY and CDR2 SMNVEV (reference sequence). V was trimmed by 3 bases and J by 3 bases, leaving 21 bases between them. The CDR3 DNA follows: TGTGCCAGCAGTTTTTTTGTCCGGGGGCTAGCAGGCTACAATGAGCAGTTCTTC. Encoded protein: CASSFFVRGLAGYNEQFF.

This sequence joins TRBV6-6 and TRBJ1-4, with unresolved D. Germline assignment: CDR1 MNHNY and CDR2 SVGAGI (reference sequence). The V and J ends lost 2 bases and 7 bases respectively, with 8 bases between them. CDR3 size: 13 residues. In DNA, the CDR3 is TGTGCCAGCAGTTACGGAGGCATTGAAAAACTGTTTTTT. Protein: CASSYGGIEKLFF.